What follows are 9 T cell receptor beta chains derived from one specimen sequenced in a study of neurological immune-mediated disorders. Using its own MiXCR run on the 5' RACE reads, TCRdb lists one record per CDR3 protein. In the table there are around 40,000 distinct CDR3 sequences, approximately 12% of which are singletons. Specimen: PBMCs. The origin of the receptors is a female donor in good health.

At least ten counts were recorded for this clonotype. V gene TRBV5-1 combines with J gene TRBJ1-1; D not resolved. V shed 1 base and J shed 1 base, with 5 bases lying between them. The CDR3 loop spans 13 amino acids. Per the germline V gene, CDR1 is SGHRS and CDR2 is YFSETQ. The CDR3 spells CASSLWGNTEAFF. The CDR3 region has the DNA TGCGCCAGCAGCTTGTGGGGGAACACTGAAGCTTTCTTT.

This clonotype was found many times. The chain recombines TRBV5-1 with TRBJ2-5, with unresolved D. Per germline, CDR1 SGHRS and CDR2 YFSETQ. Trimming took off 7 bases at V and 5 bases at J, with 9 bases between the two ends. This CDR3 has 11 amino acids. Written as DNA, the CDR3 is TGCGCCAGCCGGGCTGGGGAGACCCAGTACTTC. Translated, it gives CASRAGETQYF.

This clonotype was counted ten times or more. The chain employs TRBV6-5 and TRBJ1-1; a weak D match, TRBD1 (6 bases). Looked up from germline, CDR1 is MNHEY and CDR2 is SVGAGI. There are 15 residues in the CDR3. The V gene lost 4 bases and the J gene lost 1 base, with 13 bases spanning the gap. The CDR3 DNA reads TGTGCCAGCAGTTCTTCAGGGGCCTCGAACACTGAAGCTTTCTTT. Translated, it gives CASSSSGASNTEAFF.

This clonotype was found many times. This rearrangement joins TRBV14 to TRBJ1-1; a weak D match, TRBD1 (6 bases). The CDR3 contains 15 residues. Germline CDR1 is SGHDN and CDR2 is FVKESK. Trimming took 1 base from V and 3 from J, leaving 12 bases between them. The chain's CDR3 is CASSQGRGEYTEAFF. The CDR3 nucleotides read TGTGCCAGCAGCCAAGGTAGGGGGGAGTACACTGAAGCTTTCTTT.

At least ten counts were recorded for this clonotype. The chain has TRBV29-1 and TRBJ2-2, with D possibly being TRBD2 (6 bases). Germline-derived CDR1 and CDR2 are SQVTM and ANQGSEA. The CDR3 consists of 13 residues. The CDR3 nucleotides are TGCACCATTGGGGGACTGAACACCGGGGAGCTGTTTTTT. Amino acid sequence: CTIGGLNTGELFF.

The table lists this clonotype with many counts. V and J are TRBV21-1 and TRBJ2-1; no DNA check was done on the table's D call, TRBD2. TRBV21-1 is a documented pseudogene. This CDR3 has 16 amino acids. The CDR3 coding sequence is TGTGCACCCCGGAAGGATGGGCCATCCGCCCAGGATGAGCAGTTCTTC. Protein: CAPRKDGPSAQDEQFF.

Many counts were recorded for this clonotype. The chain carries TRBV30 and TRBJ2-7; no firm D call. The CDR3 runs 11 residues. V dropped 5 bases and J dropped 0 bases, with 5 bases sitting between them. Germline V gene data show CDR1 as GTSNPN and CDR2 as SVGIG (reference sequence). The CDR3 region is CAWVNSYEQYF. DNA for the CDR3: TGTGCCTGGGTTAACTCCTACGAGCAGTACTTC.

CDR3 sequence: CASSLAGQGGTQYF. The CDR3 nucleotides read TGCGCCAGCAGCTTGGCCGGCCAAGGCGGTACGCAGTATTTT. The chain joins TRBV5-1 to TRBJ2-3; no definite D call. The CDR3 runs to 14 residues. The V end lost 0 bases, the J end lost 8 bases, and 13 bases lay between the germline ends. Per germline, CDR1 SGHRS and CDR2 YFSETQ.

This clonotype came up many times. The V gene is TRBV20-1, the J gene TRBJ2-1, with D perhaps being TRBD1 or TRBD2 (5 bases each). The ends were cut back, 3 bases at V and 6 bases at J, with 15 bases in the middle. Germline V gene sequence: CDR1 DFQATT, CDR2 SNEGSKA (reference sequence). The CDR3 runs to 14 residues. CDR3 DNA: TGCAGTGCTAGCCACAACCAGGGACGCAATGAGCAGTTCTTC. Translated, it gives CSASHNQGRNEQFF.